This T cell receptor (beta chain) was profiled in a study of shared clonotypes between healthy human individuals (TCRdb year 2020). Background for the entire study: The cohort included three men and a couple of women between 18 and 49 years of age. For each donor, CD4 naive and CD4 memory were each given three plates, CD8 naive was given two plates, and CD8 memory was given one plate. Blood TCR repertoires of about 5 healthy adults were deeply sequenced to estimate repertoire size and the extent of clonotype sharing between individuals. Libraries were prepared and TCR repertoires were sequenced by different laboratories using diverse techniques, in order to increase sequencing depth and limit assay-specific biases. Between about 0.85 and 9.5 billion PBMCs per donor were obtained by leukapheresis.

As to this clone: Its antigen is unknown. No per-base quality is available; no much larger clone lies one base away.

Spanning cysteine to phenylalanine, the CDR3 consists of 13 amino acids. The read is trimmed to its CDR3 DNA, 39 bases read in frame from base 1. Trimming leaves V shorter by 10 bases and J shorter by 9 bases, with the junction holding 5 bases beyond the gene matches. The germline V gene supplies CDR1 MDHEN and CDR2 SYDVKM. What the work shows at the level of the full study, not this receptor alone: Across four donors, 5% to 6% of naive CD4, more than 3% of naive CD8, approximately 2.5% of memory CD4, and 0.3% to 0.45% of memory CD8 clonotypes were shared. The genetic and exposure-history diversity represented was limited by the small number of donors. Estimated clonotype richness was generally larger for naive than for memory subsets. Sampling was restricted to blood, and TCR repertoires in tissue are likely to differ from TCR repertoires in blood. Pairwise subsampling led to the expectation that sequencing depth would affect the degree of clonotype sharing among donors. Incomplete sequencing was indicated by rarefaction of sorted-subset datasets, despite the large sequencing depth. Higher generation probabilities were observed for clonotypes shared by all four sorted-subset donors than for non-shared clonotypes.

Using the deep immunoSEQ assay, TCR CDR3 regions were amplified from genomic DNA by multiplex PCR. For each cell subset, the extracted genomic DNA was distributed evenly across all wells of several immunoSEQ 96-well plates, and each plate served as one replicate. Each replicate PCR for sorted subsets received around 0.2 ug genomic DNA, equal to around 32,000 T cell genomes. Purified libraries were quantified with a Qubit 3.0 fluorometer, sized on a Bioanalyzer 2100, and re-quantified with the KAPA Library Quantification kit. Every immunoSEQ 96-well plate was sequenced on a separate single-read 150-cycle Illumina NextSeq 550 flow cell. On the authors' methods: Because the immunoSEQ output included only junctional sequences and no quality scores, the filtering could not be the same as the filtering used for full-length reads. To assign V/J genes and CDR3, sequences were annotated using PyIR, a Python wrapper for IgBLAST v1.9, with IMGT germline references. Reads with weak V/J assignments (E-value above 1e-6), missing CDR3, stop codons, out-of-frame junctions, or ambiguous translated residues were removed. A V3J clonotype was defined by an identical inferred V gene, J gene, and CDR3 amino acid sequence. The percentage overlap between two repertoires was calculated by dividing the number of shared unique clonotypes by the size of the smaller repertoire. Repertoire richness was assessed with RTK rarefaction, the Chao1 estimator, and Recon v2.1 estimates of unobserved clonotypes. For all TCRbeta clonotypes obtained by the gDNA method from a handful of donors, generation probabilities were computed with OLGA. Entries here come from immuneACCESS through TCRdb and include only in-frame sequences with V and J called. Some clones fail to appear in such tables; in the studies checked, an unresolved V gene covers under half of the shortfall, and the cause of the remainder is unknown. That table gives V, J and clone size, and the DNA gave D and trimming. Within this sample are around 640,000 clones, with approximately 96% of them counted one time only. Approximately 0.12% of the sample belongs to the ten largest clones.

CD8 naive samples were CD45RO-negative cells positively selected for CCR7, giving a CD45RA+CCR7+ population that excluded TemRA cells. Donors were healthy HIV-negative adults with no recently reported acute infections or vaccinations. All donors were Caucasian adults living in Nashville, Tennessee, USA. After blood collection by leukapheresis, PBMCs were isolated using Ficoll-Histopaque density gradient centrifugation and then cryopreserved in the vapor phase of liquid nitrogen. Purity and quantity of every magnetically sorted T cell population were checked by analytical flow cytometry. Genomic DNA was isolated from each sorted fraction and quantified by UV absorbance on a Nanodrop 2000c.

The receptor comes from a woman aged 30 to 39 in good health. The sequenced sample was naive CD8+ T cells sorted from blood. Reading the label with the study, this specimen's cell subset or site is: CD45RA+CCR7+. Here the chain combines TRBV28 and TRBJ2-3; a stretch of 15 junction bases matches TRBD2. The DNA reads TGTGCCAATGGACTAGCGGGAGGGGGGACGCAGTATTTT. The translation is CANGLAGGGTQYF. With the rest looked up from the reference TRBV28 and TRBJ2-3 genes rather than sequenced, the full variable domain is DVKVTQSSRYLVKRTGEKVFLECVQDMDHENMFWYRQDPGLGLRLIYFSYDVKMKEKGDIPEGYSVSREKKERFSLILESASTNQTSMYLCANGLAGGGTQYFGPGTRLTVL.